This paragraph reports one TCR beta chain. What it recognizes is unknown. The PCR made use of 60 Vbeta and 13 Jbeta primers. The protocol was immunoSEQ multiplex PCR, while the TCRdb copy is restricted to in-frame clones and leaves out a portion. The data contain some 110,000 clones, roughly 80% of them seen just once; the ten biggest clones take up about 8.3%. These data are taken from a study of cytomegalovirus exposure and HLA in healthy donors. Study observations and caveats: By HLA locus, TCR association rates varied in a later analysis, with DRB1 showing the most and HLA-C the fewest.

Trimming stripped 0 bases from V and 0 bases from J, with 18 bases between. Germline V gives CDR1 GTSNPN, CDR2 SVGIG (reference sequence). CDR3 size: 18 residues. The source of this sequence is a woman between 35 and 50 years old in good health and CMV-seropositive. This chain links TRBV30 with TRBJ1-5; D is perhaps TRBD1 (5 bases). Sequenced input: PBMCs. The CDR3 region is CAWSVQDGAGNSNQPQHF. CDR3 nucleotide sequence: TGTGCCTGGAGTGTACAGGACGGAGCGGGAAATAGCAATCAGCCCCAGCATTTT.